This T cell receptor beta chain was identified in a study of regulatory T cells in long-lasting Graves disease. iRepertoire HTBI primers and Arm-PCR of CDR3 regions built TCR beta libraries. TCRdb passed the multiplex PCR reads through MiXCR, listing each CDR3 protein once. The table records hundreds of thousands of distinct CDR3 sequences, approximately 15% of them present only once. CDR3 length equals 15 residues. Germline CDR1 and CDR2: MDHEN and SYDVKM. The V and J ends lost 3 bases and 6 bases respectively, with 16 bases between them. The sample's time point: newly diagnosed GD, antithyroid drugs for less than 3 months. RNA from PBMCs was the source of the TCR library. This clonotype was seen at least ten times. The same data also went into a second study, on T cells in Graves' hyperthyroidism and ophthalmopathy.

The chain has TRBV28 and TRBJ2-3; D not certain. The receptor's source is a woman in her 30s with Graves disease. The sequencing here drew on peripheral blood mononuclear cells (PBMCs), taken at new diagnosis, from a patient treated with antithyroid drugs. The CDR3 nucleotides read TGTGCCAGCAGTTTGACGGAGCCTTGGGTGGATACGCAGTATTTT. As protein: CASSLTEPWVDTQYF.